Listed here are 24 T cell receptor beta chains from one sample, sequenced in a study of blood T cells in healthy people across ages. Then a second PCR, running roughly 7 to 11 cycles, was carried out with a sample-barcoded 5' primer and a J-beta primer mix. TCRdb reprocessed the 5' RACE reads with MiXCR, giving one entry per CDR3 protein. The table shows about 780,000 distinct CDR3 sequences, with more than 35% occurring only once. Sequencing input: blood. These receptors all come from a man older than 75 in good health.

This sequence joins TRBV4-1 and TRBJ2-4; TRBD1 might be the D (6 bases). The J call may be in error: the DNA end matches TRBJ2-7 better. Looked up from germline, CDR1 is MGHRA and CDR2 is YSYEKL. This CDR3 is built from 16 residues. CDR3 protein: CASSRQIQGSVYEQYF. CDR3 DNA sequence: TGCGCCAGCAGCCGACAAATACAGGGTTCGGTCTACGAGCAGTACTTC.

There are a few counts of this clonotype. J is TRBJ2-2 and V is TRBV5-1; D is unclear. Germline CDR1 is SGHRS and CDR2 is YFSETQ. The CDR3 extends over 14 amino acids. Trimming left V 0 bases short and J 5 bases short, with 8 bases between. The CDR3 sequence is CASSLDLETGELFF. The CDR3 region has the DNA TGCGCCAGCAGCTTGGATCTGGAAACCGGGGAGCTGTTTTTT.

The chain joins TRBV7-3 to TRBJ2-3; D possibly corresponds to TRBD1 (5 bases). Per the germline V gene, CDR1 is SGHTA and CDR2 is FQGTGA. The CDR3 covers 15 residues. Trimming took 2 bases from V and 4 from J, leaving 13 bases between them. CDR3 nucleotide sequence: TGTGCCAGCAGCTTACAGGGTAGGGAAGCAGATACGCAGTATTTT. Translating gives CASSLQGREADTQYF.

The chain has TRBV29-1 and TRBJ2-1; D call uncertain. This CDR3 has 11 residues. Germline values: CDR1 SQVTM, CDR2 ANQGSEA. V was cut by 7 bases and J by 8 bases, with 12 bases left in between. The CDR3 DNA reads TGCAGCGCGGGCCACGCGTATGAGCAGTTCTTC. Translating it yields CSAGHAYEQFF.

The genes are TRBV2 and TRBJ2-7; D is unresolved. Germline V lookup: CDR1 SNHLY, CDR2 FYNNEI. This CDR3 has 13 amino acids. Trimming removed 3 bases from V and 1 base from J, with 7 bases in between. CDR3 sequence: CASSEPTSYEQYF. The CDR3 DNA follows: TGTGCCAGCAGTGAGCCAACTTCCTACGAGCAGTACTTC.

The chain is built from TRBV2 and TRBJ2-5; no clear D. V dropped 7 bases and J dropped 5 bases, with 14 bases sitting between them. Germline V CDR1 and CDR2: SNHLY, FYNNEI. The CDR3 sequence is 13 residues long. DNA of the CDR3: TGTGCCAGCATGCGGAGTTTCGGTGAGACCCAGTACTTC. Translating gives CASMRSFGETQYF.

This clonotype was counted once. This may arise from a read error, as a much more abundant clone is one base away. This rearrangement joins TRBV7-2 to TRBJ2-4; 10 bases are shared with TRBD1. This CDR3 has 15 residues. Trimming at V came to 4 bases and at J to 13 bases, leaving 13 bases not matched to a gene. In germline, CDR1 is SGHTA, CDR2 FQGNSA. The CDR3 region has the DNA TGTGCCAGCAGCTGGGACAGGGGCCGTTACAATGAGCAGTACTTC. Amino acid sequence: CASSWDRGRYNEQYF. The entire variable domain, with the rest obtained from reference TRBV7-2 and TRBJ2-4, is as follows: GAGVSQSPSNKVTEKGKDVELRCDPISGHTALYWYRQSLGQGLEFLIYFQGNSAPDKSGLPSDRFSAERTGGSVSTLTIQRTQQEDSAVYLCASSWDRGRYNEQYFGAGTRLSVL.

The rearrangement joins TRBV6-1 to TRBJ2-5; TRBD2 aligns across 11 bases. The CDR3 contains 17 residues. Germline V gives CDR1 MNHNS, CDR2 SASEGT. The junction had 12 bases not matched to a gene; V was cut back by 4 bases and J by 5 bases. The CDR3 region is CASSALAGGLHTETQYF. DNA for the CDR3: TGTGCCAGCAGTGCCCTAGCGGGAGGTCTTCATACGGAGACCCAGTACTTC.

The chain employs TRBV7-3 and TRBJ2-1; 7 nucleotides align to TRBD2. Germline CDR1 and CDR2: SGHTA and FQGTGA. The ends lost 0 bases at V and 2 bases at J; junction bases unmatched: 4. The CDR3 covers 16 residues. The CDR3 DNA sequence: TGTGCCAGCAGCTTAACGAGCGGGGCCCCCTACAATGAGCAGTTCTTC. Amino acids: CASSLTSGAPYNEQFF.

The chain links TRBV2 to TRBJ2-3, with D unresolved. Germline-derived CDR1 and CDR2 are SNHLY and FYNNEI. CDR3 length: 12 residues. V lost 1 base and J lost 7, with 6 bases in between. CDR3 in amino acids: CASSEDANTQYF. The CDR3 bases are TGTGCCAGCAGTGAAGATGCGAATACGCAGTATTTT.

This chain joins TRBV6-2 or TRBV6-3 and TRBJ2-5; TRBD1 is a possible D gene (6 bases). This CDR3 has 16 residues. Germline V CDR1 and CDR2: MNHEY, SVGEGT. V lost 6 bases, J lost 7 bases, and 24 bases lay in between. The CDR3 DNA follows: TGTGCCAGCAGCCCTCCACCCGGCAGGGGCTCGGGGACCCAGTACTTC. This gives the protein CASSPPPGRGSGTQYF.

V gene TRBV6-2 or TRBV6-3 combines with J gene TRBJ2-7, with unresolved D. This CDR3 spans 14 amino acids. Trimming removed 6 bases from V and 1 base from J, with 13 bases in between. Germline CDR1 and CDR2: MNHEY and SVGEGT. This chain's CDR3 is CASSRDLMSYEQYF. The CDR3 coding sequence is TGTGCCAGCAGCCGCGATTTAATGTCCTACGAGCAGTACTTC.

CDR3 DNA: TGCGCCAGCAGCTTCCCCGGGAAGAATGAAAAACTGTTTTTT. It is translated as CASSFPGKNEKLFF. The chain is built from TRBV5-1 and TRBJ1-4; D not resolved. Per germline, CDR1 SGHRS and CDR2 YFSETQ. The CDR3 sequence is 14 residues long. V was pared by 2 bases and J by 5 bases, with 10 bases between.

The rearrangement links TRBV20-1 to TRBJ2-2; 12 bases agree with TRBD2. Germline lookup yields CDR1 DFQATT and CDR2 SNEGSKA (reference sequence). With V trimmed by 3 bases and J by 7 bases, 3 bases remained unmatched. CDR3 length equals 14 residues. The CDR3 DNA sequence: TGCAGTGCTAGGACTAGCGGGGGTGACGGGGAGCTGTTTTTT. This gives the protein CSARTSGGDGELFF.

The chain is built from TRBV7-9 and TRBJ1-1; 7 bases align to TRBD1. CDR3 length: 14 residues. The V gene end was trimmed by 5 bases and the J gene end by 4 bases; junction bases not matched to a gene: 7. Germline V gene sequence: CDR1 SEHNR, CDR2 FQNEAQ (reference sequence). CDR3 coding DNA: TGTGCCAGCAGCGCCAGACAGGGTGGCACTGAAGCTTTCTTT. The encoded protein is CASSARQGGTEAFF.

This clonotype was counted many times. The CDR3 nucleotides are TGCGCCAGCAGCCACACGCCAGACTCCTACAATGAGCAGTTCTTC. Translating it yields CASSHTPDSYNEQFF. The genes are TRBV4-3 and TRBJ2-1; no definite D call. V was trimmed by 3 bases and J by 0 bases, leaving 9 bases between them. The CDR3 sequence is 15 residues long. Germline CDR1 and CDR2: LGHNA and YSLEER.

V and J are TRBV29-1 and TRBJ2-3, with D perhaps TRBD2 (5 bases). There are 13 residues in the CDR3. Germline V lookup: CDR1 SQVTM, CDR2 ANQGSEA. V was clipped by 4 bases and J by 0 bases, with 8 bases between them. The CDR3 DNA sequence: TGCAGCGTTGGGGGAGTAAGCACAGATACGCAGTATTTT. This codes for CSVGGVSTDTQYF.

This clonotype was recorded only once. A read error is possible here, since a much larger clone lies one base away. The chain carries TRBV4-1 and TRBJ2-3; D is ambiguous. This CDR3 has 12 residues. CDR1 and CDR2 from the germline V gene are MGHRA and YSYEKL. The CDR3 DNA follows: TGCGCCAGCGGCCAACGTCAAGATACGCAGTATTTT. Translation: CASGQRQDTQYF.

The chain's CDR3 is CAWSTSGYNEQFF. CDR3 bases: TGTGCCTGGAGTACTAGCGGGTACAATGAGCAGTTCTTC. This chain uses TRBV30 with TRBJ2-1; 9 bases align to TRBD2. V gave up 2 bases and J gave up 4 bases; unmatched junction bases: 0. CDR3 length equals 13 residues. The germline V gene encodes CDR1 GTSNPN and CDR2 SVGIG (reference sequence).

This chain connects TRBV6-1 to TRBJ2-1, with D tentatively TRBD2 (6 bases). Trimming shortened V by 8 bases and J by 6 bases, and 17 bases separated the two germline ends. This CDR3 spans 14 amino acids. Per the germline V gene, CDR1 is MNHNS and CDR2 is SASEGT. The CDR3 DNA reads TGTGCCAGCGGGGGGAGTGAGTCCCGCAATGAGCAGTTCTTC. This encodes CASGGSESRNEQFF.

This clonotype was detected a few times. The chain employs TRBV6-5 and TRBJ2-1; 7 bases line up with TRBD2. Germline V lookup: CDR1 MNHEY, CDR2 SVGAGI. V dropped 8 bases and J dropped 6; count of bases not matched to a gene: 4. The CDR3 has 12 amino acids. The chain's CDR3 is CASGRGGNEQFF. In DNA form, the CDR3 reads TGTGCCAGCGGGAGGGGTGGCAATGAGCAGTTCTTC.

This clonotype has just a few counts. The CDR3 DNA is TGTGCCAGCAGTTATAATCCCGGTGGCCCGAAAGCCCTCCACTTT. Translating it yields CASSYNPGGPKALHF. The V and J genes are TRBV27 and TRBJ1-6; D call uncertain. Between the trimmed V and J ends, which lost 4 bases and 14 bases, there was a span of 21 bases. CDR3 length: 15 amino acids. The germline gives CDR1 MNHEY, CDR2 SMNVEV (reference sequence).

Many counts were recorded for this clonotype. The V gene is TRBV28, the J gene TRBJ2-7; D may be TRBD1 (5 bases). CDR3 length: 15 amino acids. Germline V gene sequence: CDR1 MDHEN, CDR2 SYDVKM. V was shortened by 6 bases and J by 6 bases, with 21 bases between the two germline ends. The CDR3 DNA follows: TGTGCCAGCAGCCCCCCCACAGGTCCTCTCGCCGAGCAGTACTTC. Amino acids: CASSPPTGPLAEQYF.

The gene calls are TRBV12-3 or TRBV12-4 and TRBJ2-2, with no clear D. This CDR3 region has 15 residues. Trimming removed 2 bases at V and 0 bases at J, with 7 bases between. The CDR3 region is CASSLRPTNTGELFF. The CDR3 DNA follows: TGTGCCAGCAGTTTACGACCCACGAACACCGGGGAGCTGTTTTTT.